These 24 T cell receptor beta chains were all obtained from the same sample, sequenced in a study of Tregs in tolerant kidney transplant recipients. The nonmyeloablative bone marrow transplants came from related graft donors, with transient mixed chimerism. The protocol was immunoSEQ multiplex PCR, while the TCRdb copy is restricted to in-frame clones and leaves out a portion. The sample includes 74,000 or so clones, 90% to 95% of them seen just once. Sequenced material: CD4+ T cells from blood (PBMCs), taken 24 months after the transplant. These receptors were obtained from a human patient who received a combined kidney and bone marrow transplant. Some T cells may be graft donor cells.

The CDR3 loop reads CASSQRTGDNQPQHF. The CDR3 DNA reads TGCGCCAGCAGCCAGAGAACAGGCGACAATCAGCCCCAGCATTTT. The chain uses TRBV4-3 and TRBJ1-5, with TRBD1 as a possible D gene (5 bases). Germline assignment: CDR1 LGHNA and CDR2 YSLEER. The V gene lost 3 bases and the J gene lost 3 bases, with 12 bases spanning the gap. The CDR3 covers 15 residues.

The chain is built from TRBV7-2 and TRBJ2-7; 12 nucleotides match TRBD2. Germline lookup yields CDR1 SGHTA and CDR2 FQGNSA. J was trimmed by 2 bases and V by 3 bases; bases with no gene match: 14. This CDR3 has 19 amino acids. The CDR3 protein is CASSFSWGLAGGITYEQYF. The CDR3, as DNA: TGTGCCAGCAGCTTCAGCTGGGGGCTAGCGGGAGGGATTACCTACGAGCAGTACTTC.

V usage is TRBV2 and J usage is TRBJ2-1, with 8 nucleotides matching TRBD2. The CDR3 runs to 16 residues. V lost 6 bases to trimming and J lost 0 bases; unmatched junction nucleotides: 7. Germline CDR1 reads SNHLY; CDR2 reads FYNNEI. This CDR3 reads CASRDLLAGSYNEQFF. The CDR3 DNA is TGTGCCAGCAGGGACCTCCTAGCGGGCTCCTACAATGAGCAGTTCTTC.

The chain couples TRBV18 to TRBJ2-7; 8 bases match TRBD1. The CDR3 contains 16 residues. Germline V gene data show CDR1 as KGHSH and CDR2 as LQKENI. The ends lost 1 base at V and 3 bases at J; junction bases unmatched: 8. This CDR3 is CASSPLGTGRLYEQYF. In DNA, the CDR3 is TGTGCCAGCTCACCACTAGGGACAGGTCGTCTCTACGAGCAGTACTTC.

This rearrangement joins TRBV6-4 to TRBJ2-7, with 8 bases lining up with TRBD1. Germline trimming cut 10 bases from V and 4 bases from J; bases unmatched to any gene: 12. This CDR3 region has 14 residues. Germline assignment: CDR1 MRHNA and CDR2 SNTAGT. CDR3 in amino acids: CAKYETGAPYEQYF. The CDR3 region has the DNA TGTGCCAAATACGAGACAGGGGCCCCATACGAGCAGTACTTC.

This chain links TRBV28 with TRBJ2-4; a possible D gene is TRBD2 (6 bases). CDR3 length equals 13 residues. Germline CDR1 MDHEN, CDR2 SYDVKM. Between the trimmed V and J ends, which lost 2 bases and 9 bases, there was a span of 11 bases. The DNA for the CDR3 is TGTGCCAGCAGTTTACCGGAGGGAACCATTCAGTACTTC. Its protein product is CASSLPEGTIQYF.

CDR3 amino acids: CASSVGATSQVNEQFF. In DNA form, the CDR3 reads TGTGCCAGCAGCGTAGGCGCTACTAGCCAAGTCAATGAGCAGTTCTTC. The chain combines TRBV9 with TRBJ2-1, with D maybe TRBD2 (6 bases). V lost 0 bases to trimming and J lost 6 bases, with 16 bases between them. Germline V gene lookup returns CDR1 SGDLS and CDR2 YYNGEE. This CDR3 contains 16 residues.

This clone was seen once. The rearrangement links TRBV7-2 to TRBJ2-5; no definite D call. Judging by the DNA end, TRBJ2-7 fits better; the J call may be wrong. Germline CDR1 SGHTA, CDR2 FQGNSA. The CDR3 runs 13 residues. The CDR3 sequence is CASSREDSYEQYF. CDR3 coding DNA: TGTGCCAGCAGCCGCGAGGACTCCTACGAGCAGTACTTC.

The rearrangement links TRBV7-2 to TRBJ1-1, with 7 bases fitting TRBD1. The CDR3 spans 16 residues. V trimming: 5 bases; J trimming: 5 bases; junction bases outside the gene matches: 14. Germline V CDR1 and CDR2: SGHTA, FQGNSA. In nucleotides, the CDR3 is TGTGCCAGCAGCCGCTTTAGGTCCCCGACAGGGACTGAAGCTTTCTTT. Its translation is CASSRFRSPTGTEAFF.

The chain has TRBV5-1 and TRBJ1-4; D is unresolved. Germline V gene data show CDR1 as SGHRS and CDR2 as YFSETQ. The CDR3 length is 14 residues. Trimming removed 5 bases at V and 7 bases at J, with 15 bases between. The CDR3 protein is CASRYEKAGEKLFF. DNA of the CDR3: TGCGCCAGCAGATACGAAAAGGCGGGTGAAAAACTGTTTTTT.

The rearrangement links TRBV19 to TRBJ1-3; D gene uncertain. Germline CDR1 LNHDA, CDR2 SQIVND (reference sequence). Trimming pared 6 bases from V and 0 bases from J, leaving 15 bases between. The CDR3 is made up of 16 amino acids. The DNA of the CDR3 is TGTGCCAGTAGCCTAAGTGGGAGCAACTCTGGAAACACCATATATTTT. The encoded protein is CASSLSGSNSGNTIYF.

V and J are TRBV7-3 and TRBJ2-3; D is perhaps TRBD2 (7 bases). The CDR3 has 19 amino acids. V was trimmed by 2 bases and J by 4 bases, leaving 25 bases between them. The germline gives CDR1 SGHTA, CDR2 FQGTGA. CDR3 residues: CASSLLGRGEGPRADTQYF. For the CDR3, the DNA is TGTGCCAGCAGCTTATTGGGTAGGGGGGAGGGCCCTCGCGCAGATACGCAGTATTTT.

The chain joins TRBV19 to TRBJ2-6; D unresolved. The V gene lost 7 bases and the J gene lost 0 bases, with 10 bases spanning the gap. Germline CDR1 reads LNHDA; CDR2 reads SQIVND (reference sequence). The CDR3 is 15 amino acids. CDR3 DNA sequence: TGTGCCAGTACCGTCTCGGGCTCTGGGGCCAACGTCCTGACTTTC. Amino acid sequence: CASTVSGSGANVLTF.

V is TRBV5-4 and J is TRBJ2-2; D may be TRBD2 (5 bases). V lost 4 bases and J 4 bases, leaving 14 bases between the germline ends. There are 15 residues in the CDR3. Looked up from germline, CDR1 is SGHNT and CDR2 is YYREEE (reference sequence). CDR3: CASSLRADITGELFF. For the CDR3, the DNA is TGTGCCAGCAGCCTGAGGGCAGACATCACCGGGGAGCTGTTTTTT.

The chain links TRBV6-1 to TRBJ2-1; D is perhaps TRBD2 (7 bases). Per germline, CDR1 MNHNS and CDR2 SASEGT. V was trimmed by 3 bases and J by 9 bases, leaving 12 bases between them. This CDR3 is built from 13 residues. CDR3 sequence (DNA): TGTGCCAGCAGTGATAGGGGAGGGGGTGAGCAGTTCTTC. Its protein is CASSDRGGGEQFF.

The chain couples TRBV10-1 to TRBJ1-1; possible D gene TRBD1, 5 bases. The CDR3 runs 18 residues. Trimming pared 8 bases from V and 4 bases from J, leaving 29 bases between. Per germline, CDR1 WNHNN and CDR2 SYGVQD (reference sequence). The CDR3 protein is CASGWGGQGDSGITEAFF. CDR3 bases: TGCGCCAGCGGATGGGGTGGCCAAGGCGACTCAGGGATCACTGAAGCTTTCTTT.

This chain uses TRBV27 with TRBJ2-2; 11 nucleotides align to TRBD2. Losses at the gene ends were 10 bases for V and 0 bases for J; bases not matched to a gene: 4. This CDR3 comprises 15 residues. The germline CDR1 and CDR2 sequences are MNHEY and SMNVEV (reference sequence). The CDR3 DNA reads TGTGCCACCCGACTAGCGGGATCGAACACCGGGGAGCTGTTTTTT. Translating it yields CATRLAGSNTGELFF.

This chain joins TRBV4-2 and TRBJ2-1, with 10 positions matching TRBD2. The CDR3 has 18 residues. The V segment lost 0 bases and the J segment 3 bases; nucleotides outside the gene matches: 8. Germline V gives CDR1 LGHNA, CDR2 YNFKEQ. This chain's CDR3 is CASSQDFSLAGDYNEQFF. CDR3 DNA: TGTGCCAGCAGCCAAGATTTCTCCCTAGCGGGAGACTACAATGAGCAGTTCTTC.

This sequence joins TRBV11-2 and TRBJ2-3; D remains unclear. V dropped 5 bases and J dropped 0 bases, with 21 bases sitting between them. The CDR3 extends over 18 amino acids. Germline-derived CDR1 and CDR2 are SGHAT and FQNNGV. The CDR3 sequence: CASSLHWADPSSTDTQYF. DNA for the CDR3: TGTGCCAGCAGCCTTCATTGGGCCGATCCCTCCAGCACAGATACGCAGTATTTT. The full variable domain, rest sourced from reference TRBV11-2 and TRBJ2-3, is EAGVAQSPRYKIIEKRQSVAFWCNPISGHATLYWYQQILGQGPKLLIQFQNNGVVDDSQLPKDRFSAERLKGVDSTLKIQPAKLEDSAVYLCASSLHWADPSSTDTQYFGPGTRLTVL.

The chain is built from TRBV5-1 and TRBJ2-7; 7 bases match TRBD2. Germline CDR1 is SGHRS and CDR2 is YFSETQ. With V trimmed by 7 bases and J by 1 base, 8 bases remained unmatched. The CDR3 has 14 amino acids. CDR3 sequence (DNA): TGCGCCAGCGGGGGAGGGCCGGCTTCCTACGAGCAGTACTTC. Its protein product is CASGGGPASYEQYF.

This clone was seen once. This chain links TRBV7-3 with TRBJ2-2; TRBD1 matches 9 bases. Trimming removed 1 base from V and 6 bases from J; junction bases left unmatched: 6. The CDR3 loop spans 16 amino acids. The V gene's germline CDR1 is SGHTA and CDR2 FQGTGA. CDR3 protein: CASSLSPGTGSGELFF. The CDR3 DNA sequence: TGTGCCAGCAGCTTAAGCCCCGGGACAGGGTCCGGGGAGCTGTTTTTT.

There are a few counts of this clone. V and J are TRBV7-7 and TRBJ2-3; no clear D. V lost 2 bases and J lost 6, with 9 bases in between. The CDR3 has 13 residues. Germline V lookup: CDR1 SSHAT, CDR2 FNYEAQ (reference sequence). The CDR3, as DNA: TGTGCCAGCAGCTTATCTAGTGGGGATACGCAGTATTTT. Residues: CASSLSSGDTQYF.

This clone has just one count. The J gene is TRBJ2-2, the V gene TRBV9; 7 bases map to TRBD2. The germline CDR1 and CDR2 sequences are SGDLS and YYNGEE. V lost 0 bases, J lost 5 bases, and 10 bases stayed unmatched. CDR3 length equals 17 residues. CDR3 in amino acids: CASSVARGSGLTGELFF. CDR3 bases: TGTGCCAGCAGCGTAGCCCGAGGTAGCGGGTTGACCGGGGAGCTGTTTTTT.

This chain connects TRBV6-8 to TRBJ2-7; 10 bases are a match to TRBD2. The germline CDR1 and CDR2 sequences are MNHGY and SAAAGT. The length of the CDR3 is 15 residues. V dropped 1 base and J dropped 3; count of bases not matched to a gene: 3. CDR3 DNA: TGTGCCAGCAGTTACTATCCTAGCGGGAGCTACGAGCAGTACTTC. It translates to CASSYYPSGSYEQYF.